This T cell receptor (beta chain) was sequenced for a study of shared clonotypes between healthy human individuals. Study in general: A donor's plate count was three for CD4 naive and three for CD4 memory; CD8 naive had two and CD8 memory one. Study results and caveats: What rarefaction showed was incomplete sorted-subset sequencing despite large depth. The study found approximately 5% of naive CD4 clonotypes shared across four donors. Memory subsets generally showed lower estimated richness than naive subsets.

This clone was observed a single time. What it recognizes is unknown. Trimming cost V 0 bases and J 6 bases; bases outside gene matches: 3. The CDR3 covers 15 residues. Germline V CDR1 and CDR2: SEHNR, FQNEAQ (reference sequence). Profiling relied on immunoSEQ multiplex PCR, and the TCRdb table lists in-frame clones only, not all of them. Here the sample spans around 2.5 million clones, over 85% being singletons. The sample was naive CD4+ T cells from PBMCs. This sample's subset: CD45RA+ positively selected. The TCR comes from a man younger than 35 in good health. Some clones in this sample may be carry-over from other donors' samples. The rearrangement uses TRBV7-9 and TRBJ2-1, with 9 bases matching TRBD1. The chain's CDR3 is CASSLAGQGGNEQFF. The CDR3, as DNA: TGTGCCAGCAGCTTAGCGGGACAGGGCGGCAATGAGCAGTTCTTC. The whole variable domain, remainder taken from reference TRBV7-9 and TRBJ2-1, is DTGVSQNPRHKITKRGQNVTFRCDPISEHNRLYWYRQTLGQGPEFLTYFQNEAQLEKSRLLSDRFSAERPKGSFSTLEIQRTEQGDSAMYLCASSLAGQGGNEQFFGPGTRLTVL.